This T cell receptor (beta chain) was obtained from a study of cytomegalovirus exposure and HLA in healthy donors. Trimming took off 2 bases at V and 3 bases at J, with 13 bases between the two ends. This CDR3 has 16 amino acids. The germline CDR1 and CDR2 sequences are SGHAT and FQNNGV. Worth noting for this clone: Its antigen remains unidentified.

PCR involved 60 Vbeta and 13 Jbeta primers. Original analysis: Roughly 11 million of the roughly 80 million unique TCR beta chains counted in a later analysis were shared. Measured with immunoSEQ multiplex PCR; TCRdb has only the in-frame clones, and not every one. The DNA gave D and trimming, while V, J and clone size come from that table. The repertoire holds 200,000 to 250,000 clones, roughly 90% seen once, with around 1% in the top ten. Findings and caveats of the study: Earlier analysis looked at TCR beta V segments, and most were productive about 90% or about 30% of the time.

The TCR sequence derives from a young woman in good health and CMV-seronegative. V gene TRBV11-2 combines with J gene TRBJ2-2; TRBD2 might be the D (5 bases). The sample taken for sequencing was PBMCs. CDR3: CASSLNSGSYTGELFF. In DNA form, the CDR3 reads TGTGCCAGCAGCTTAAACTCGGGATCCTACACCGGGGAGCTGTTTTTT. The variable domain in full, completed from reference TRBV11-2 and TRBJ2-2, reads EAGVAQSPRYKIIEKRQSVAFWCNPISGHATLYWYQQILGQGPKLLIQFQNNGVVDDSQLPKDRFSAERLKGVDSTLKIQPAKLEDSAVYLCASSLNSGSYTGELFFGEGSRLTVL.